Listed below are T cell receptor beta chains from one sample, sequenced in a study of control samples from healthy donors and cancer patients. Repertoires were generated with immunoSEQ multiplex PCR, while TCRdb's copy carries only in-frame clones and drops some. The sample carries around 94,000 clones, approximately 95% recorded once. The sample taken for sequencing was blood. These receptors all come from a woman under 40 in good health. Each CDR3 is given with its conserved first and last residue. D genes are given only for firm matches. Clone sizes are given selectively: once, few, many, or a class where the clone is expanded.

abundance	j_gene	v_gene	d_gene	CDR3aa	CDR3nt
NA	TRBJ2-1	TRBV20-1	TRBD1	CSASQGAAYNEQFF	TGCAGTGCTAGTCAGGGGGCGGCCTACAATGAGCAGTTCTTC
NA	TRBJ2-7	TRBV7-9	NA	CASSPPRATYEQYF	TGTGCCAGCAGCCCCCCCAGGGCGACCTACGAGCAGTACTTC
NA	TRBJ2-7	TRBV11-2	TRBD1	CASSRGSGTGGNEQYF	TGTGCCAGCAGCCGAGGGTCCGGGACAGGGGGTAACGAGCAGTACTTC
NA	TRBJ1-1	TRBV2	NA	CASSVQQMNTEAFF	TGTGCCAGCAGTGTACAACAGATGAACACTGAAGCTTTCTTT
NA	TRBJ1-2	TRBV4-1	NA	CASSQTTPGHRPLAYGYTF	TGCGCCAGCAGCCAAACTACACCGGGACACCGACCCCTGGCCTATGGCTACACCTTC
NA	TRBJ2-2	TRBV10-3	TRBD2	CAISPGLAGAYGGELFF	TGTGCCATCAGCCCCGGACTAGCGGGAGCTTATGGCGGGGAGCTGTTTTTT
NA	TRBJ1-5	TRBV19	NA	CASSPYSYSNQPQHF	TGTGCCAGTAGTCCATACTCGTATAGCAATCAGCCCCAGCATTTT
NA	TRBJ2-3	TRBV10-3	TRBD2	CAISDTSGGNTQYF	TGTGCCATCAGTGACACTAGCGGGGGGAATACGCAGTATTTT
NA	TRBJ2-3	TRBV10-1	NA	CASSELAGATDTQYF	TGCGCCAGCAGTGAGCTGGCAGGGGCCACAGATACGCAGTATTTT
NA	TRBJ2-3	TRBV10-1	NA	CASSEDFTDTQYF	TGCGCCAGCAGTGAGGACTTTACAGATACGCAGTATTTT
NA	TRBJ1-1	TRBV28	NA	CASSLMNTEAFF	TGTGCCAGCAGTCTGATGAACACTGAAGCTTTCTTT
NA	TRBJ2-5	TRBV18	TRBD1	CASSPRAGTGVAETQYF	TGTGCCAGCTCACCACGGGCCGGGACAGGGGTTGCGGAGACCCAGTACTTC
NA	TRBJ1-2	TRBV5-1	NA	CASSLRQEGYYGYTF	TGCGCCAGCAGCTTGAGGCAGGAAGGTTACTATGGCTACACCTTC
NA	TRBJ1-3	TRBV2	NA	CASSEAVNSGNTIYF	TGTGCCAGCAGTGAAGCAGTGAACTCTGGAAACACCATATATTTT
NA	TRBJ1-6	TRBV10-2	NA	CASSHDSFPLHF	TGCGCCAGCAGTCACGACAGCTTTCCCCTCCACTTT
NA	TRBJ1-1	TRBV6-5	NA	CASTGGSGPTEAFF	TGTGCCAGCACAGGAGGATCAGGGCCCACTGAAGCTTTCTTT
NA	TRBJ1-1	TRBV30	NA	CAWSARNYGTEAFF	TGTGCCTGGAGTGCCCGTAATTATGGCACTGAAGCTTTCTTT
NA	TRBJ1-1	TRBV9	NA	CASSALSPIGLETEAFF	TGTGCCAGCAGCGCCCTAAGCCCCATTGGGCTAGAGACTGAAGCTTTCTTT
NA	TRBJ1-5	TRBV30	NA	CAWRQGNRPQHF	TGTGCCTGGAGACAGGGCAATCGGCCCCAGCATTTT
NA	TRBJ1-6	TRBV7-3	NA	CASSSAPNSPLHF	TGTGCCAGCAGCTCCGCTCCTAATTCACCCCTCCACTTT
NA	TRBJ2-3	TRBV6-4	TRBD2	CATERGGGTDTQYF	TGTGCCACGGAGCGGGGGGGAGGGACAGATACGCAGTATTTT
NA	TRBJ2-3	TRBV6-4	TRBD2	CASSGRAGDTDTQYF	TGTGCCAGCAGTGGCCGAGCGGGAGATACAGATACGCAGTATTTT
NA	TRBJ2-1	TRBV19	TRBD2	CATRLAGGHEQFF	TGTGCCACCAGACTAGCGGGGGGCCATGAGCAGTTCTTC
NA	TRBJ2-5	TRBV7-9	NA	CASSLVGNQETQYF	TGTGCCAGCAGCTTAGTGGGTAATCAAGAGACCCAGTACTTC
NA	TRBJ2-2	TRBV12-3/TRBV12-4	NA	CASSLARAGELFF	TGTGCCAGCAGTTTAGCTCGGGCCGGGGAGCTGTTTTTT
NA	TRBJ2-7	TRBV7-9	TRBD1	CASSQGTGSGQYF	TGTGCCAGCAGCCAAGGGACAGGTAGCGGGCAGTACTTC
NA	TRBJ2-3	TRBV10-2	NA	CASSDVRTSTDTQYF	TGCGCCAGCAGTGATGTTCGGACCAGCACAGATACGCAGTATTTT
NA	TRBJ2-1	TRBV30	TRBD2	CAWRDGLAGSLGQFF	TGTGCCTGGAGAGACGGACTAGCGGGGTCTCTCGGGCAGTTCTTC
NA	TRBJ1-4	TRBV19	NA	CASMGTEPAANEKLFF	TGTGCCAGTATGGGGACGGAACCTGCAGCTAATGAAAAACTGTTTTTT
NA	TRBJ1-5	TRBV28	NA	CASSWTSHSNQPQHF	TGTGCCAGCAGTTGGACATCCCATAGCAATCAGCCCCAGCATTTT
NA	TRBJ2-7	TRBV6-4	NA	CASSGWGGNLYEQYF	TGTGCCAGTAGTGGTTGGGGCGGGAATCTCTACGAGCAGTACTTC
NA	TRBJ2-2	TRBV2	TRBD2	CASSELSGRSTGELFF	TGTGCCAGCAGTGAACTTAGCGGGAGGAGCACCGGGGAGCTGTTTTTT
NA	TRBJ1-4	TRBV27	NA	CASSNLRERSNEKLFF	TGTGCCAGCAGTAACCTCCGGGAACGGTCTAATGAAAAACTGTTTTTT
NA	TRBJ1-2	TRBV14	TRBD1	CASSQDLGQGNNNYGYTF	TGTGCCAGCAGCCAAGATCTCGGACAGGGGAACAATAACTATGGCTACACCTTC
NA	TRBJ1-6	TRBV3-1/TRBV3-2	TRBD1	CASSPRTGHSPLHF	TGTGCCAGCAGCCCTCGGACAGGGCATTCACCCCTCCACTTT
NA	TRBJ1-2	TRBV6-5	TRBD1	CASSYSGRGYYGYTF	TGTGCCAGCAGTTACTCAGGCAGGGGGTACTATGGCTACACCTTC
NA	TRBJ1-5	TRBV27	NA	CASSLSGDQRRQPQHF	TGTGCCAGCAGTTTGAGTGGGGACCAACGGCGTCAGCCCCAGCATTTT
NA	TRBJ2-2	TRBV9	TRBD2	CASSVGGSTGELFF	TGTGCCAGCAGCGTAGGCGGGAGCACCGGGGAGCTGTTTTTT
once	TRBJ1-2	TRBV18	NA	CASSPPSLTGYTF	TGTGCCAGCTCACCACCCTCCTTGACGGGCTACACCTTC
NA	TRBJ2-1	TRBV7-9	TRBD2	CASSSLRPSGMFIEQFF	TGTGCCAGCAGCTCCTTGCGACCTAGCGGGATGTTCATTGAGCAGTTCTTC
NA	TRBJ1-4	TRBV28	NA	CASSLGGLGYEKLFF	TGTGCCAGCAGTTTGGGGGGTCTGGGATATGAAAAACTGTTTTTT
NA	TRBJ1-2	TRBV29-1	NA	CSVYTANYGYTF	TGCAGCGTTTATACAGCTAACTATGGCTACACCTTC
NA	TRBJ2-7	TRBV5-6	NA	CASSLATISYEQYF	TGTGCCAGCAGCTTGGCCACAATCTCCTACGAGCAGTACTTC
NA	TRBJ1-1	TRBV10-3	NA	CAISERGSNTEAFF	TGTGCCATCAGTGAAAGGGGCTCAAACACTGAAGCTTTCTTT
NA	TRBJ2-2	TRBV7-6	TRBD1	CASSFGTENTGELFF	TGTGCCAGCAGCTTTGGGACAGAAAACACCGGGGAGCTGTTTTTT
NA	TRBJ2-5	TRBV19	TRBD2	CASSPGGAGAETQYF	TGTGCCAGTAGTCCCGGGGGGGCCGGTGCGGAGACCCAGTACTTC
NA	TRBJ1-1	TRBV6-1	NA	CASSEPSKGTEAFF	TGTGCCAGCAGTGAACCATCAAAGGGCACTGAAGCTTTCTTT
NA	TRBJ2-6	TRBV19	NA	CATREFGANVLTF	TGTGCCACCAGAGAATTTGGGGCCAACGTCCTGACTTTC